This is a list of T cell receptor beta chains from one sample in a study of blood T cell repertoires in COVID-19. The method was immunoSEQ multiplex PCR; TCRdb's version includes in-frame clones alone and lacks a portion of them. Among about 180,000 clones, roughly 84% were seen once, and the ten largest hold around a sixth. The sequenced material came from PBMCs or T cells enriched from blood (not recorded which). These receptor sequences come from a man aged 60 to 69 who had recovered from COVID-19. The CDR3 runs from the conserved cysteine through the conserved F or W. Each record gives: V gene, J gene, clone size, D gene, CDR3 DNA, CDR3 protein. D genes are given only for firm matches. Size tells how often a clone was seen (once, few, many) or the class of an expanded clone, and some rows leave it out.

v_gene: TRBV15
j_gene: TRBJ1-5
abundance: -
d_gene: TRBD1
CDR3nt: TGTGCCACCAGCAGAGGAGGACAGGGGAATCAGCCCCAGCATTTT
CDR3aa: CATSRGGQGNQPQHF

v_gene: TRBV19
j_gene: TRBJ1-2
abundance: -
d_gene: TRBD1
CDR3nt: TGTGCCAGTAGTAGGACAGGGAATGGCTACACCTTC
CDR3aa: CASSRTGNGYTF

v_gene: TRBV6-5
j_gene: TRBJ2-2
abundance: -
d_gene: TRBD1
CDR3nt: TGTGCCAGCCGGAGGACAGGAACCACCGGGGAGTTGTTTTTT
CDR3aa: CASRRTGTTGELFF

v_gene: TRBV13
j_gene: TRBJ2-2
abundance: few
d_gene: -
CDR3nt: TGTGCCAGCAGCTTAGGCGACAGCTCCGAGCTGTTTTTT
CDR3aa: CASSLGDSSELFF

v_gene: TRBV29-1
j_gene: TRBJ1-1
abundance: -
d_gene: TRBD1
CDR3nt: TGCAGCGTTGAAGACGGACAGGGGGTCACTGAAGCTTTCTTT
CDR3aa: CSVEDGQGVTEAFF

v_gene: TRBV3-1/TRBV3-2
j_gene: TRBJ1-1
abundance: once
d_gene: -
CDR3nt: TGTGCCAGCAGCCAAGCGGTGTCTGAAGCTTTCTTT
CDR3aa: CASSQAVSEAFF

v_gene: TRBV28
j_gene: TRBJ2-1
abundance: -
d_gene: -
CDR3nt: TGTGCCAGCAGTTTAGCCACGAGCAATGAGCAGTTCTTC
CDR3aa: CASSLATSNEQFF

v_gene: TRBV4-2
j_gene: TRBJ2-3
abundance: once
d_gene: TRBD2
CDR3nt: TGTGCCAGCGGCTTCCTAAGACTAGCGGGAGGCCCTAGCACAGATACGCAGTATTTT
CDR3aa: CASGFLRLAGGPSTDTQYF

v_gene: TRBV19
j_gene: TRBJ1-5
abundance: few
d_gene: -
CDR3nt: TGTGCCAGACGGACTCCTACCTTATACTATCAGCCCCAGCATTTT
CDR3aa: CARRTPTLYYQPQHF

v_gene: TRBV19
j_gene: TRBJ1-5
abundance: -
d_gene: -
CDR3nt: TGTGCCAGTAGTATTCGAGGTACTTATCAGCCCCAGCATTTT
CDR3aa: CASSIRGTYQPQHF

v_gene: TRBV5-1
j_gene: TRBJ2-7
abundance: -
d_gene: -
CDR3nt: TGCGCCAGCTCCCCCGTACAGGCGGCCTACGAGCAGTACTTC
CDR3aa: CASSPVQAAYEQYF

v_gene: TRBV19
j_gene: TRBJ1-1
abundance: few
d_gene: -
CDR3nt: TGTGCCACCCGGATGGCGACTCCACCGGACACTGAAGCTTTCTTT
CDR3aa: CATRMATPPDTEAFF

v_gene: TRBV19
j_gene: TRBJ2-6
abundance: -
d_gene: TRBD2
CDR3nt: TGTGCCAGTAGTGCCCAGGGACTAGGTGGGGCCAACGTCCTGACTTTC
CDR3aa: CASSAQGLGGANVLTF

v_gene: TRBV5-5
j_gene: TRBJ1-4
abundance: -
d_gene: -
CDR3nt: TGTGCCAGCAGCTTGGGGGCACAACAGGACGCAGAAAAACTGTTTTTT
CDR3aa: CASSLGAQQDAEKLFF

v_gene: TRBV7-3
j_gene: TRBJ2-2
abundance: -
d_gene: -
CDR3nt: TGTGCCAGCAGCTTAACAGGGGTGTCGGAGCTGTTTTTT
CDR3aa: CASSLTGVSELFF

v_gene: TRBV24-1
j_gene: TRBJ1-1
abundance: -
d_gene: TRBD1
CDR3nt: TGTGCCACTCATGAGGACAGGCGCGCAAGGTACACTGAAGCTTTCTTT
CDR3aa: CATHEDRRARYTEAFF